This T cell receptor beta chain is drawn from a study of T-cell reconstitution after alpha-beta-depleted transplantation in children. Study observations and caveats: Expanded graft clones, several hundred of them, were reportedly the source of alpha-beta T cells about two months after transplant. Diversity of TCRbeta at day 60 was high in some patients, arising from surviving recipient T cells and thymic progenitors.

Library preparation (for TCRbeta) was performed with unique molecular identifiers. TCRdb called the PCR reads again in MiXCR, with one record for every CDR3 protein. The repertoire holds fewer than 550,000 distinct CDR3 sequences, with 15% to 20% as singletons. Of note for this clonotype: Its antigen remains unidentified.

Per germline, CDR1 DFQATT and CDR2 SNEGSKA (reference sequence). The CDR3 consists of 12 residues. The V end was cut by 6 bases, the J end by 1 base, with 10 bases between. The sample consisted of PBMCs, mostly from graft donor cells, taken 360 days after TCRalphabeta/CD19-depleted stem cell transplant. The receptor's source is a boy under two years old who had a stem cell transplant for Wiskott-Aldrich syndrome, so the T cells may come from the graft donor. The chain uses TRBV20-1 and TRBJ2-7; tentative D call: TRBD1 (6 bases). The CDR3 loop reads CSAHRDSYEQYF. CDR3 in DNA: TGCAGTGCCCACAGGGATTCCTACGAGCAGTACTTC.